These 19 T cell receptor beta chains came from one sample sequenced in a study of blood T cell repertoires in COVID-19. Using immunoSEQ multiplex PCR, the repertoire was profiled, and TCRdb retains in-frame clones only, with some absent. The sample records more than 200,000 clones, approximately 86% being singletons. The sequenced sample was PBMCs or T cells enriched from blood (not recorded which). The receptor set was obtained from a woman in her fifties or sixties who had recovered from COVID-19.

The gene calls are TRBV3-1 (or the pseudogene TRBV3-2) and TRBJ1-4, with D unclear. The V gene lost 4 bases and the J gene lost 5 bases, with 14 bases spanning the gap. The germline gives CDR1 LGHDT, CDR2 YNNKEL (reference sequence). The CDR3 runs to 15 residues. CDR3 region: CASSRNPGSNEKLFF. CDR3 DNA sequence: TGTGCCAGCAGCCGAAATCCTGGCTCCAATGAAAAACTGTTTTTT.

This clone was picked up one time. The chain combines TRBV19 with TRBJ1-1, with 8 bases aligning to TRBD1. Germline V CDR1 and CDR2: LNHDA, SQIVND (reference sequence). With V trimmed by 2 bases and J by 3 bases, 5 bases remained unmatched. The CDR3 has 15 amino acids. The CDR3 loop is CASSIWDRSDTEAFF. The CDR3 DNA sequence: TGTGCCAGTAGTATATGGGACAGGTCTGACACTGAAGCTTTCTTT.

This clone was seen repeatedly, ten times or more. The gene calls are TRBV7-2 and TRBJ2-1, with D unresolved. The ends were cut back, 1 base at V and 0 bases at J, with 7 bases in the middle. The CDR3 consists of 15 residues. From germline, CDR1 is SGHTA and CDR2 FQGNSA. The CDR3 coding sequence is TGTGCCAGCAGCTTAGTCTTCGGCTCCTACAATGAGCAGTTCTTC. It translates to CASSLVFGSYNEQFF.

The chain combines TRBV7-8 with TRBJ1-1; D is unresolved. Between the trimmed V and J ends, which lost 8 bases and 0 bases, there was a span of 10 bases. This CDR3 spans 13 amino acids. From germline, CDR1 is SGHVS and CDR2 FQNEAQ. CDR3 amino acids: CASGFSLNTEAFF. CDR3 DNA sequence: TGTGCCAGCGGTTTTAGTCTGAACACTGAAGCTTTCTTT.

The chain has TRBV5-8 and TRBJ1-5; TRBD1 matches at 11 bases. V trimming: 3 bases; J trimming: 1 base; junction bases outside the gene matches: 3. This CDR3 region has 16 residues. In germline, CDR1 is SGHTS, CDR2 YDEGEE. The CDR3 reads CASSSGTGGSNQPQHF. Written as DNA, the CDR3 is TGTGCCAGCAGCTCCGGGACAGGGGGGAGCAATCAGCCCCAGCATTTT.

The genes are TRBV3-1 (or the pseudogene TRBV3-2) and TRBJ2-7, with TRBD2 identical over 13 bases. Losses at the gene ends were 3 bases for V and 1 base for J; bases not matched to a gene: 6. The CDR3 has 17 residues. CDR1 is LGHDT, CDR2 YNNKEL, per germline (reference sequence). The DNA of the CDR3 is TGTGCCAGCAGCCAGCTGACTAGCGGGAGGTTTTCCTACGAGCAGTACTTC. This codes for CASSQLTSGRFSYEQYF.

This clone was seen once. CDR3 nucleotides: TGCGCCAGCAGCTCGCGGACAGGGGGCAACACAGATACGCAGTATTTT. Its translation: CASSSRTGGNTDTQYF. This chain uses TRBV5-1 with TRBJ2-3; 11 bases are shared with TRBD1. CDR1 SGHRS and CDR2 YFSETQ come from the germline V gene. The CDR3 length is 16 residues. Losses at the gene ends were 3 bases for V and 2 bases for J; bases not matched to a gene: 5.

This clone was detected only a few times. The CDR3 nucleotides are TGTGCTAGTGGTTTTCGCGGGAGCGGGGATGAAAAACTGTTTTTT. Translation gives CASGFRGSGDEKLFF. This sequence joins TRBV12-5 and TRBJ1-4; no definite D call. CDR3 length equals 15 residues. V was pared by 3 bases and J by 6 bases, with 14 bases between. CDR1 LGHNT and CDR2 FRNRAP come from the germline V gene.

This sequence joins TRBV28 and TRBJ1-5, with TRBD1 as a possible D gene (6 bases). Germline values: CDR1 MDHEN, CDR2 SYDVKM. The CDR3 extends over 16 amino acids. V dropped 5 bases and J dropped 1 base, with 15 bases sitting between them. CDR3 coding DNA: TGTGCCAGCAGTCCTAAACAGGGTCTAAGCAATCAGCCCCAGCATTTT. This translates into CASSPKQGLSNQPQHF.

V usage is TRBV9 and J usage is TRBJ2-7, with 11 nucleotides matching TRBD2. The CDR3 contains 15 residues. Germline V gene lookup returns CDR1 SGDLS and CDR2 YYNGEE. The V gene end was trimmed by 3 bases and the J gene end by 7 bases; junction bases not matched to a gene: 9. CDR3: CASSALAGGPREQYF. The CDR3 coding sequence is TGTGCCAGCAGCGCCTTAGCGGGAGGGCCGAGGGAGCAGTACTTC.

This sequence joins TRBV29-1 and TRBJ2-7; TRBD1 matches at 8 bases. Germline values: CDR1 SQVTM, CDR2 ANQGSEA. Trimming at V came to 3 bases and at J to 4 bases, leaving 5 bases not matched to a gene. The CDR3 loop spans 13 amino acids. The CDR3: CSVEAGGQYEQYF. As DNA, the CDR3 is TGCAGCGTTGAGGCAGGGGGCCAATACGAGCAGTACTTC.

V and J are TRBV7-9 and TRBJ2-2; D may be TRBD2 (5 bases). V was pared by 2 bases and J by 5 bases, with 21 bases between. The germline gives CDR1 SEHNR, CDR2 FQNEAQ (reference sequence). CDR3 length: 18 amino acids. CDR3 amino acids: CASSLRWSGALGTGELFF. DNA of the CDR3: TGTGCCAGCAGCTTAAGGTGGAGCGGTGCCCTCGGGACCGGGGAGCTGTTTTTT.

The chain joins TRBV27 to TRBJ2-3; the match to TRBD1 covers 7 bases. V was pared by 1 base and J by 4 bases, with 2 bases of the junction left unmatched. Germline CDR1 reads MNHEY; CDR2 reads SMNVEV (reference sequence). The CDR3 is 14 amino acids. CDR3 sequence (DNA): TGTGCCAGCAGTTTATTAGGGGGCGCAGATACGCAGTATTTT. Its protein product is CASSLLGGADTQYF.

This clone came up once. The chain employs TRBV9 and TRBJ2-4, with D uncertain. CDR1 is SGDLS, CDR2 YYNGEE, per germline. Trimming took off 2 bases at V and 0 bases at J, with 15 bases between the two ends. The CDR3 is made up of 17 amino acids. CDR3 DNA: TGTGCCAGCAGCGTCGGAACCGGGTCCCTAGCCAAAAACATTCAGTACTTC. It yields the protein CASSVGTGSLAKNIQYF.

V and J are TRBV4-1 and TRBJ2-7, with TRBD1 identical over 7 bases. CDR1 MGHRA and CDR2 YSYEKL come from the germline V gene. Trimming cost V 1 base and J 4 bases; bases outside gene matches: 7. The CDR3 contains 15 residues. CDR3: CASSQATGDAYEQYF. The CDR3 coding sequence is TGCGCCAGCAGCCAAGCAACAGGGGATGCTTACGAGCAGTACTTC.

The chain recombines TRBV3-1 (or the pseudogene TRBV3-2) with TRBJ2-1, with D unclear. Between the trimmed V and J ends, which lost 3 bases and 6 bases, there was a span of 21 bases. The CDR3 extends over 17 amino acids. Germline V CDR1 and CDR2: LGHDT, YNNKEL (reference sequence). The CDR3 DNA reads TGTGCCAGCAGCCAGGGCAGAAGGATAGATGGCCCCAATGAGCAGTTCTTC. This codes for CASSQGRRIDGPNEQFF.

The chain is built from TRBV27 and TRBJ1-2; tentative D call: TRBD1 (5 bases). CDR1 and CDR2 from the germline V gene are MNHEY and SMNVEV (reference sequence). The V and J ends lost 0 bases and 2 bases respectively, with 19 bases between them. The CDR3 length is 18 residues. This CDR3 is CASSLSSGARKFNYGYTF. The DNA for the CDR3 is TGTGCCAGCAGTTTATCGTCTGGGGCGCGTAAATTCAACTATGGCTACACCTTC.

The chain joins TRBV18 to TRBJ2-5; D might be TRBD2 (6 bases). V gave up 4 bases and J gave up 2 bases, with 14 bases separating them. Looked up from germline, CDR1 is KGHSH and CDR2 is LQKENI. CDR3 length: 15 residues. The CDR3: CASSLGLAGQETQYF. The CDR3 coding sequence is TGTGCCAGCTCACTGGGACTGGCGGGTCAAGAGACCCAGTACTTC.

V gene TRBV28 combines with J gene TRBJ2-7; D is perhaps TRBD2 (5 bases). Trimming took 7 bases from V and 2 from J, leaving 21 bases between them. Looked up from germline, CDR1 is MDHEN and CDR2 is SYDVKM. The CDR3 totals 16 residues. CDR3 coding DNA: TGTGCCAGCACCCGACCCGGCTCCGGGAATGCCTACGAGCAGTACTTC. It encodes CASTRPGSGNAYEQYF.